Below are 30 T cell receptor beta chains sequenced from a single sample in a study of blood T cells in healthy people across ages. Together with a sample-barcoded 5' primer, a J-beta primer mix was included in a second PCR lasting roughly 6 to 12 cycles. TCRdb reprocessed the 5' RACE reads via MiXCR and lists one record per CDR3 protein. The sample carries over 700,000 distinct CDR3 sequences, 20% to 25% recorded once. This same sample was also taken into another study, of T cells of mothers and their children.

Sequencing was carried out using blood. These receptors came from a boy aged 5 to 17 in good health.

The V call is TRBV11-2, the J call TRBJ2-1, with 7 bases fitting TRBD1. In germline, CDR1 is SGHAT, CDR2 FQNNGV. Germline trimming cut 8 bases from V and 3 bases from J; bases unmatched to any gene: 7. The CDR3 is 14 residues long. As DNA, the CDR3 is TGTGCCAGCGGCTCCCGGACAGGCTACAATGAGCAGTTCTTC. Translated, it gives CASGSRTGYNEQFF.

The rearrangement joins TRBV27 to TRBJ2-7, with a possible D match to TRBD2 (6 bases). Germline loops: CDR1 MNHEY, CDR2 SMNVEV (reference sequence). V shed 5 bases and J shed 3 bases, with 17 bases lying between them. The CDR3 spans 15 residues. The CDR3 reads CASSESTSYIYEQYF. CDR3 DNA: TGTGCCAGCAGTGAGAGTACTAGCTACATCTACGAGCAGTACTTC.

In this sample, this clonotype turned up a few times. This chain joins TRBV28 and TRBJ2-7; 8 nucleotides line up with TRBD1. The CDR3 spans 12 residues. In germline, CDR1 is MDHEN, CDR2 SYDVKM. The junction had 2 bases not matched to a gene; V was cut back by 6 bases and J by 4 bases. DNA for the CDR3: TGTGCCAGCAGACGACAGGGGTACGAGCAGTACTTC. The encoded protein is CASRRQGYEQYF.

This clonotype was found a few times. The genes are TRBV20-1 and TRBJ2-7, with TRBD2 matching 9 bases. CDR3 length equals 17 residues. Germline V gene sequence: CDR1 DFQATT, CDR2 SNEGSKA (reference sequence). The J segment lost 4 bases and the V segment lost 0 bases, leaving 13 bases of the junction unmatched. This chain's CDR3 is CSARDSSVAGVVYEQYF. The CDR3 DNA sequence: TGCAGTGCTAGAGATTCTTCGGTAGCGGGAGTGGTTTACGAGCAGTACTTC.

This clonotype was observed a handful of times. A junction boundary mismatches the germline segment, possibly from a read error. This rearrangement joins TRBV20-1 to TRBJ2-1; 12 bases are a match to TRBD1. The CDR3 length is 17 residues. Germline lookup yields CDR1 DFQATT and CDR2 SNEGSKA (reference sequence). In DNA form, the CDR3 reads TGCAGCGCTAGAGGCCCGATTAGGGGACAGGGGGCGAATGAGCAGTTCTTC. Translating it yields CSARGPIRGQGANEQFF.

This chain links TRBV4-3 with TRBJ2-1, with 7 bases fitting TRBD2. The ends lost 0 bases at V and 3 bases at J; junction bases unmatched: 5. Germline V CDR1 and CDR2: LGHNA, YSLEER. CDR3 length: 16 amino acids. The CDR3: CASSQDIAGHYNEQFF. The CDR3 DNA reads as TGCGCCAGCAGCCAAGATATAGCGGGCCACTACAATGAGCAGTTCTTC.

A few counts support this clonotype. V usage is TRBV3-1 and J usage is TRBJ2-1, with 8 positions matching TRBD2. The germline V gene has CDR1 LGHDT and CDR2 YNNKEL (reference sequence). Germline trimming cut 0 bases from V and 2 bases from J; bases unmatched to any gene: 6. The CDR3 contains 17 residues. The DNA of the CDR3 is TGTGCCAGCAGCCAAGACGGTAGCGGGGACGCCTACAATGAGCAGTTCTTC. It yields the protein CASSQDGSGDAYNEQFF.

The chain is built from TRBV7-3 and TRBJ2-5, with unresolved D. The germline V gene encodes CDR1 SGHTA and CDR2 FQGTGA. V lost 0 bases and J lost 1, with 6 bases in between. This CDR3 is 14 amino acids long. CDR3 DNA: TGTGCCAGCAGCTTAACGGCCGGCCAAGAGACCCAGTACTTC. Amino acids: CASSLTAGQETQYF. The full variable domain, its missing parts supplied by reference TRBV7-3 and TRBJ2-5, is GAGVSQTPSNKVTEKGKYVELRCDPISGHTALYWYRQSLGQGPEFLIYFQGTGAADDSGLPNDRFFAVRPEGSVSTLKIQRTERGDSAVYLCASSLTAGQETQYFGPGTRLLVL.

The chain combines TRBV7-6 with TRBJ1-1; unclear D gene. The germline CDR1 and CDR2 sequences are SGHVS and FNYEAQ. Deletions cut 5 bases from V and 0 bases from J, with 13 bases between. The CDR3 loop spans 15 amino acids. CDR3 nucleotides: TGTGCCAGCAGCCCTCCGATGTACATGAACACTGAAGCTTTCTTT. This translates into CASSPPMYMNTEAFF.

This clonotype turned up a few times. The rearrangement joins TRBV29-1 to TRBJ2-5, with 7 positions matching TRBD1. Germline trimming cut 7 bases from V and 5 bases from J; bases unmatched to any gene: 4. The germline V gene encodes CDR1 SQVTM and CDR2 ANQGSEA. There are 11 residues in the CDR3. The DNA of the CDR3 is TGCAGCGGCGTCAGGGGGGAGACCCAGTACTTC. As protein: CSGVRGETQYF. Supplemented by reference TRBV29-1 and TRBJ2-5, the full variable domain reads SAVISQKPSRDICQRGTSLTIQCQVDSQVTMMFWYRQQPGQSLTLIATANQGSEATYESGFVIDKFPISRPNLTFSTLTVSNMSPEDSSIYLCSGVRGETQYFGPGTRLLVL.

This clonotype appeared a few times. V is TRBV12-3 or TRBV12-4 and J is TRBJ2-4; 10 bases map to TRBD1. Trimming took 6 bases from V and 9 from J; bases not matched to a gene: 2. This CDR3 is built from 12 residues. CDR3 sequence: CASSWDRGIQYF. The DNA for the CDR3 is TGTGCCAGCAGCTGGGACAGGGGCATTCAGTACTTC.

This clonotype was detected only a few times. The CDR3, as DNA: TGTGCCAGCAGCTTAGGCCCGGGGGGGGCCTTAAATGAGCAGTTCTTC. Residues: CASSLGPGGALNEQFF. This chain uses TRBV13 with TRBJ2-1; 8 positions match TRBD2. Germline CDR1 reads PRHDT; CDR2 reads FYEKMQ (reference sequence). J gave up 7 bases and V 0 bases, and 8 bases lay outside the gene matches. The CDR3 contains 16 residues.

In DNA, the CDR3 is TGCAGCGTTGGACAGGCGGGCGAGCAGTACTTC. It specifies CSVGQAGEQYF. The chain links TRBV29-1 to TRBJ2-7; perhaps TRBD1 as D (6 bases). The CDR3 length is 11 residues. Germline V lookup: CDR1 SQVTM, CDR2 ANQGSEA. V was clipped by 4 bases and J by 6 bases, with 10 bases between them.

The chain joins TRBV29-1 to TRBJ2-5, with D hard to call. Germline lookup yields CDR1 SQVTM and CDR2 ANQGSEA. CDR3 size: 13 residues. The V gene lost 7 bases and the J gene lost 7 bases, with 19 bases spanning the gap. In nucleotides, the CDR3 is TGCAGCGCCATAGCTTATTCCTTGGGGACCCAGTACTTC. Protein product: CSAIAYSLGTQYF.

The CDR3 spells CASSTQIPGTSGGDTYNEQFF. The CDR3, as DNA: TGTGCCAGCAGCACCCAGATACCCGGGACTAGCGGGGGGGATACATACAATGAGCAGTTCTTC. V usage is TRBV11-3 and J usage is TRBJ2-1; TRBD2 aligns across 16 bases. The CDR3 is 21 residues long. Per the germline V gene, CDR1 is SGHNT and CDR2 is YENEEA. With V trimmed by 5 bases and J by 4 bases, 17 bases remained unmatched.

The J gene is TRBJ2-7, the V gene TRBV27, with 8 positions matching TRBD1. CDR3 size: 15 residues. Germline V gene lookup returns CDR1 MNHEY and CDR2 SMNVEV (reference sequence). With 8 bases clipped from V and 4 bases from J, the junction kept 13 bases outside the gene matches. The CDR3 protein is CASGTVGTGSYEQYF. The CDR3 nucleotides are TGTGCCAGCGGAACAGTTGGGACAGGATCATACGAGCAGTACTTC.

A few counts support this clonotype. The DNA for the CDR3 is TGTGCCAGTAGTATAGTCACATTGAGGGGGCTATCTGCTGAAGCTTTCTTT. It codes for CASSIVTLRGLSAEAFF. The chain has TRBV19 and TRBJ1-1; 7 positions match TRBD1. Germline V CDR1 and CDR2: LNHDA, SQIVND (reference sequence). The trim removed 1 base at V and 6 bases at J, leaving 14 bases unmatched. This CDR3 comprises 17 residues.

This clonotype has only a few counts. This sequence joins TRBV2 and TRBJ1-3; 8 bases map to TRBD1. The length of the CDR3 is 17 residues. V was clipped by 3 bases and J by 0 bases; unmatched bases: 7. Germline V gene lookup returns CDR1 SNHLY and CDR2 FYNNEI. CDR3 sequence reads: CASSEPWTGNSGNTIYF. The CDR3 nucleotides read TGTGCCAGCAGTGAGCCATGGACAGGGAACTCTGGAAACACCATATATTTT.

This clonotype was counted only a few times. The rearrangement joins TRBV7-9 to TRBJ2-2, with 7 bases fitting TRBD1. V was pared by 5 bases and J by 0 bases, with 6 bases of the junction left unmatched. There are 16 residues in the CDR3. CDR1 is SEHNR and CDR2 is FQNEAQ in the germline V gene (reference sequence). The CDR3 DNA sequence: TGTGCCAGCAGCCTTCCGGGACAGACGAACACCGGGGAGCTGTTTTTT. This codes for CASSLPGQTNTGELFF. The complete variable domain, with remaining parts taken from reference TRBV7-9 and TRBJ2-2, reads DTGVSQNPRHKITKRGQNVTFRCDPISEHNRLYWYRQTLGQGPEFLTYFQNEAQLEKSRLLSDRFSAERPKGSFSTLEIQRTEQGDSAMYLCASSLPGQTNTGELFFGEGSRLTVL.

Turning to this clonotype: The junction and the germline gene differ at one end; a read error may be behind it. The genes are TRBV12-3 or TRBV12-4 and TRBJ1-4; D gene ambiguous. This CDR3 is built from 11 residues. The CDR3, as DNA: TGTGCCAGCAGTCTCCTCGAAAGACTGTTTTTT. It translates to CASSLLERLFF.

In its sample, this clonotype was seen a few times. V and J are TRBV6-6 and TRBJ1-2; D is unresolved. V was shortened by 5 bases and J by 3 bases, with 13 bases between the two germline ends. The CDR3 is 14 amino acids. Germline loops: CDR1 MNHNY, CDR2 SVGAGI (reference sequence). This CDR3 is CASSQKARDYGYTF. The DNA of the CDR3 is TGTGCCAGCAGTCAAAAAGCCCGCGACTATGGCTACACCTTC.

The rearrangement joins TRBV7-2 to TRBJ2-6, with D perhaps assigned TRBD1 or TRBD2 (5 bases each). This CDR3 region has 15 residues. The germline V gene encodes CDR1 SGHTA and CDR2 FQGNSA. The V end was cut by 7 bases, the J end by 1 base, with 11 bases between. Here the CDR3 DNA reads TGTGCCAGCACTCCATGGGGGTCTGGGGCCAACGTCCTGACTTTC. Amino acids: CASTPWGSGANVLTF.

The V and J genes are TRBV7-2 and TRBJ2-2; 11 positions match TRBD2. CDR3 length: 19 amino acids. V shed 5 bases and J 4 bases; nucleotides not matched to a gene: 15. Germline CDR1 reads SGHTA; CDR2 reads FQGNSA. The CDR3, as DNA: TGTGCCAGCAGCCCAGACCCTCTTGTAGCGGGGGGGCGCACCGGGGAGCTGTTTTTT. This encodes CASSPDPLVAGGRTGELFF. The whole variable domain, filled in from reference TRBV7-2 and TRBJ2-2, reads GAGVSQSPSNKVTEKGKDVELRCDPISGHTALYWYRQSLGQGLEFLIYFQGNSAPDKSGLPSDRFSAERTGGSVSTLTIQRTQQEDSAVYLCASSPDPLVAGGRTGELFFGEGSRLTVL.

J is TRBJ2-5 and V is TRBV13, with 9 nucleotides matching TRBD2. J gave up 4 bases and V 1 base, and 4 bases lay outside the gene matches. The germline V gene has CDR1 PRHDT and CDR2 FYEKMQ (reference sequence). The CDR3 spans 15 residues. The CDR3 protein is CASSLDPTSGETQYF. CDR3 nucleotide sequence: TGTGCCAGCAGCTTAGATCCGACTAGCGGAGAGACCCAGTACTTC.

This clonotype appeared many times. V is TRBV3-1 and J is TRBJ2-1, with D unresolved. CDR1 is LGHDT and CDR2 is YNNKEL in the germline V gene (reference sequence). This CDR3 has 15 residues. The V end lost 0 bases, the J end lost 0 bases, and 6 bases lay between the germline ends. CDR3 DNA sequence: TGTGCCAGCAGCCAAGATTCTAGCTCCTACAATGAGCAGTTCTTC. It is translated as CASSQDSSSYNEQFF.

Only a few counts were recorded for this clonotype. A much larger clonotype is one base distant, so this may be a read error. This sequence joins TRBV7-2 and TRBJ2-1; 7 nucleotides match TRBD2. The CDR3 loop spans 16 amino acids. CDR1 and CDR2 from the germline V gene are SGHTA and FQGNSA. CDR3 sequence: CASSPRPSGGHNGQFF. The CDR3 DNA is TGTGCCAGCAGCCCGCGACCTAGCGGCGGGCACAATGGGCAGTTCTTC.

The chain is built from TRBV2 and TRBJ2-1, with 9 nucleotides matching TRBD1. V was clipped by 4 bases and J by 9 bases; unmatched bases: 19. CDR3 length equals 18 residues. Germline CDR1 SNHLY, CDR2 FYNNEI. For the CDR3, the DNA is TGTGCCAGCAGTGGAGCCTCAACGAGGGACAGGGAGAGAGGTGAGCAGTTCTTC. Translating it yields CASSGASTRDRERGEQFF.

The table lists this clonotype with a few counts. The genes are TRBV11-2 and TRBJ2-7; D assignment may be TRBD1 or TRBD2 (5 bases each). The CDR3 has 16 amino acids. CDR1 and CDR2 (germline): SGHAT, FQNNGV. V was pared by 0 bases and J by 0 bases, with 12 bases between. CDR3 loop: CASSLEAGTFSYEQYF. DNA of the CDR3: TGTGCCAGCAGCTTAGAGGCAGGGACGTTCTCCTACGAGCAGTACTTC.

The chain combines TRBV12-3 or TRBV12-4 with TRBJ2-3, with a tentative D call TRBD2 (6 bases). V lost 5 bases and J lost 0, with 12 bases in between. The length of the CDR3 is 15 residues. The CDR3 loop is CASSEGTGSTDTQYF. The CDR3 DNA follows: TGTGCCAGCAGTGAGGGGACTGGGAGCACAGATACGCAGTATTTT.

This clonotype was counted ten times or more. V usage is TRBV3-1 and J usage is TRBJ2-5; 8 nucleotides align to TRBD2. The CDR3 is 14 residues long. The V gene end was trimmed by 4 bases and the J gene end by 0 bases; junction bases not matched to a gene: 1. Germline lookup yields CDR1 LGHDT and CDR2 YNNKEL (reference sequence). This chain's CDR3 is CASSPREDQETQYF. The CDR3 DNA reads TGTGCCAGCAGCCCGCGGGAGGACCAAGAGACCCAGTACTTC.